Below, 31 T cell receptor beta chains from the same sample are listed, as sequenced in a study of human T cells and chemical hapten exposure (dated by TCRdb to the early 2020s). Library generation was performed with RACE. The reads were generated on a NextSeq 500. TCRdb's own reprocessing of the public reads used fastp at Q25 and MiXCR and kept productive beta chains. All rows with the same CDR3 protein become a single entry with the most common DNA and genes. This sample gives under 110,000 distinct CDR3 sequences in total; 9.5% to 15% of them show up just once. The ten largest clones capture around 1.6% of the sample. The time point label, read with the paper, signifies: pre-sensitization, week 0. Sample treatment or condition, as interpreted from the label and publication: therapeutic diphenylcyclopropenone sensitization with weekly scalp DPC. The material was whole blood, obtained in connection with sensitization to the hapten diphenylcyclopropenone (DPC). The receptors originated from a woman aged 45-65 years with alopecia areata. Some clones in this sample may be carry-over from other donors' samples.

This clonotype was picked up a small number of times. The chain joins TRBV14 to TRBJ1-2; D is uncertain. Germline CDR1 SGHDN, CDR2 FVKESK. This CDR3 has 17 amino acids. Trimming took off 3 bases at V and 1 base at J, with 18 bases between the two ends. The CDR3 DNA sequence: TGTGCCAGCAGCCAGGGATCTGAGGACCCCAATAACTATGGCTACACCTTC. Amino acids: CASSQGSEDPNNYGYTF.

This chain links TRBV4-2 with TRBJ2-3, with TRBD1 matching over 9 bases. The V and J ends lost 5 bases and 6 bases, in that order; junction bases with no gene match: 12. The CDR3 runs to 16 residues. CDR1 is LGHNA and CDR2 is YNFKEQ in the germline V gene. The CDR3 region has the DNA TGTGCCAGCAGCACACCCAGGACAGGGGTTGGCGATACGCAGTATTTT. This sequence encodes CASSTPRTGVGDTQYF.

This clonotype was detected a few times. The gene calls are TRBV7-7 and TRBJ2-3, with 10 bases that match TRBD2. The CDR3 sequence is 15 residues long. Per germline, CDR1 SSHAT and CDR2 FNYEAQ (reference sequence). V gave up 5 bases and J gave up 3 bases; unmatched junction bases: 5. The CDR3 bases are TGTGCCAGCAGCACCGGACTAGCGGCAACAGATACGCAGTATTTT. Its protein product is CASSTGLAATDTQYF.

There are a few counts of this clonotype. This chain connects TRBV25-1 to TRBJ1-2, with a possible D match to TRBD1 (6 bases). Trimming removed 5 bases at V and 2 bases at J, with 21 bases between. Looked up from germline, CDR1 is MGHDK and CDR2 is SYGVNS. The CDR3 runs to 17 residues. CDR3 sequence: CASSPKGGRETNYGYTF. The CDR3 DNA reads as TGTGCCAGCAGTCCAAAAGGGGGAAGGGAAACAAACTATGGCTACACCTTC.

This chain joins TRBV14 and TRBJ1-5; 8 positions match TRBD1. Germline V gene lookup returns CDR1 SGHDN and CDR2 FVKESK. This CDR3 is built from 14 residues. J gave up 6 bases and V 4 bases, and 5 bases lay outside the gene matches. CDR3: CASSPTGGSQPQHF. The CDR3 DNA follows: TGTGCCAGCAGCCCCACAGGGGGAAGTCAGCCCCAGCATTTT.

The gene calls are TRBV12-3 or TRBV12-4 and TRBJ2-1; D remains unclear. V lost 3 bases to trimming and J lost 8 bases, with 17 bases between them. This CDR3 has 15 amino acids. The chain's CDR3 is CASSFGKGLWHEQFF. The CDR3 DNA reads as TGTGCCAGCAGTTTCGGCAAAGGCCTGTGGCATGAGCAGTTCTTC.

The V gene is TRBV19, the J gene TRBJ1-5, with D unclear. With 3 bases removed from V and 4 bases from J, the gap between germline ends came to 4 bases. The germline V gene encodes CDR1 LNHDA and CDR2 SQIVND (reference sequence). This CDR3 contains 12 residues. CDR3 DNA: TGTGCCAGTAGTATGGGGAATCAGCCCCAGCATTTT. It codes for CASSMGNQPQHF.

This clonotype was seen more than once but under ten times. The chain combines TRBV14 with TRBJ1-1; the D is unclear. This CDR3 has 12 amino acids. Deletions cut 4 bases from V and 7 bases from J, with 10 bases between. Germline V gene lookup returns CDR1 SGHDN and CDR2 FVKESK. CDR3 nucleotide sequence: TGTGCCAGCAGCCCCGCCGCCGGTGAAGCTTTCTTT. This translates into CASSPAAGEAFF. Together with reference TRBV14 and TRBJ1-1, the CDR3 gives the full variable domain: EAGVTQFPSHSVIEKGQTVTLRCDPISGHDNLYWYRRVMGKEIKFLLHFVKESKQDESGMPNNRFLAERTGGTYSTLKVQPAELEDSGVYFCASSPAAGEAFFGQGTRLTVV.

This clonotype was detected only a few times. The chain combines TRBV12-3 or TRBV12-4 with TRBJ1-1; D perhaps matches TRBD1 (5 bases). V dropped 2 bases and J dropped 1 base, with 11 bases sitting between them. The CDR3 runs 15 residues. This CDR3 reads CASSLRAGRNTEAFF. The CDR3 region has the DNA TGTGCCAGCAGTTTACGTGCAGGGAGGAACACTGAAGCTTTCTTT.

The chain uses TRBV20-1 and TRBJ1-5, with D maybe TRBD1 (5 bases). From germline, CDR1 is DFQATT and CDR2 SNEGSKA (reference sequence). The CDR3 is made up of 13 amino acids. V was cut by 3 bases and J by 7 bases, with 13 bases left in between. The CDR3 protein is CSARGQGQQPQHF. The CDR3 coding sequence is TGCAGTGCTAGGGGCCAGGGCCAACAGCCCCAGCATTTT.

In this sample, this clonotype turned up a few times. The chain carries TRBV7-9 and TRBJ2-4, with a tentative D call TRBD1 (5 bases). The CDR3 has 16 residues. V gave up 1 base and J gave up 0 bases, with 10 bases separating them. Germline values: CDR1 SEHNR, CDR2 FQNEAQ (reference sequence). The chain's CDR3 is CASSLDTGPAKNIQYF. The CDR3 bases are TGTGCCAGCAGCTTAGACACAGGTCCAGCCAAAAACATTCAGTACTTC.

This chain connects TRBV13 to TRBJ2-7; D possibly corresponds to TRBD2 (5 bases). Germline lookup yields CDR1 PRHDT and CDR2 FYEKMQ (reference sequence). The CDR3 runs to 14 residues. V was trimmed by 2 bases and J by 2 bases, leaving 10 bases between them. CDR3 DNA sequence: TGTGCCAGCAGCTTATCCAGCGGTCCCTACGAGCAGTACTTC. Translation gives CASSLSSGPYEQYF. Using reference TRBV13 and TRBJ2-7 for the parts outside the CDR3, the full variable domain is AAGVIQSPRHLIKEKRETATLKCYPIPRHDTVYWYQQGPGQDPQFLISFYEKMQSDKGSIPDRFSAQQFSDYHSELNMSSLELGDSALYFCASSLSSGPYEQYFGPGTRLTVT.

The chain has TRBV5-8 and TRBJ1-6; D call uncertain. This CDR3 is built from 15 residues. Germline CDR1 and CDR2: SGHTS and YDEGEE. The V gene lost 1 base and the J gene lost 6 bases, with 11 bases spanning the gap. CDR3: CASSLFGVGNSPLHF. The CDR3 DNA sequence: TGTGCCAGCAGCTTGTTCGGGGTGGGTAATTCACCCCTCCACTTT.

This clonotype was detected a few times. The chain uses TRBV10-3 and TRBJ2-3; TRBD2 agrees at 7 bases. The CDR3 is 15 residues long. CDR1 ENHRY and CDR2 SYGVKD come from the germline V gene. Trimming cost V 3 bases and J 4 bases; bases outside gene matches: 7. The CDR3 is CAISETGTMADTQYF. CDR3 coding DNA: TGTGCCATCAGTGAAACCGGGACTATGGCAGATACGCAGTATTTT.

This clonotype was recorded at least ten times. The chain links TRBV29-1 to TRBJ2-7, with D unclear. CDR1 and CDR2 from the germline V gene are SQVTM and ANQGSEA. V shed 7 bases and J shed 4 bases, with 14 bases lying between them. The CDR3 runs to 12 residues. The DNA of the CDR3 is TGCAGCGCCCGAACCTCTTCTTACGAGCAGTACTTC. It encodes CSARTSSYEQYF.

This clonotype came up a few times. The J gene is TRBJ2-1, the V gene TRBV15, with 11 bases fitting TRBD2. The CDR3 has 16 amino acids. With 1 base clipped from V and 6 bases from J, the junction kept 5 bases outside the gene matches. Germline V CDR1 and CDR2: LNHNV, YYDKDF (reference sequence). The CDR3 DNA follows: TGTGCCACCAGCAGAGGTAGCGGGAGGGCCCCCAATGAGCAGTTCTTC. Translation gives CATSRGSGRAPNEQFF.

The sample holds a few counts of this clonotype. This rearrangement joins TRBV6-6 to TRBJ2-5; D might be TRBD2 (7 bases). Trimming left V 8 bases short and J 3 bases short, with 19 bases between. This CDR3 is built from 15 residues. From germline, CDR1 is MNHNY and CDR2 SVGAGI (reference sequence). CDR3 sequence (DNA): TGTGCCAGCTTTCCGGGGGGCGCTAAGGAAGAGACCCAGTACTTC. It encodes CASFPGGAKEETQYF.

This chain joins TRBV2 and TRBJ1-2; D ambiguous. The germline V and J ends were trimmed by 0 bases and 0 bases, with 14 bases remaining between them. CDR3 length equals 17 residues. The germline V gene has CDR1 SNHLY and CDR2 FYNNEI. The chain's CDR3 is CASSEAMDGGANYGYTF. In DNA, the CDR3 is TGTGCCAGCAGTGAAGCGATGGACGGAGGCGCTAACTATGGCTACACCTTC.

This clonotype has only a few counts. This chain uses TRBV7-2 with TRBJ2-3; TRBD1 is a possible D gene (6 bases). The ends were cut back, 7 bases at V and 3 bases at J, with 17 bases in the middle. The CDR3 is made up of 15 amino acids. Germline V gene data show CDR1 as SGHTA and CDR2 as FQGNSA. CDR3 DNA: TGTGCCAGCACCCAGAAGATTGACAGGACAGATACGCAGTATTTT. It translates to CASTQKIDRTDTQYF.

The chain has TRBV28 and TRBJ2-7; maybe TRBD2 (7 bases). V shed 6 bases and J shed 2 bases, with 20 bases lying between them. The length of the CDR3 is 16 residues. Germline V gives CDR1 MDHEN, CDR2 SYDVKM. CDR3 DNA sequence: TGTGCCAGCAGCGTTCCTCTTGGAGGGGGGGCCTACGAGCAGTACTTC. This codes for CASSVPLGGGAYEQYF.

This sequence joins TRBV18 and TRBJ1-1; D ambiguous. This CDR3 contains 14 residues. Germline CDR1 KGHSH, CDR2 LQKENI. V was clipped by 2 bases and J by 6 bases, with 13 bases between them. The CDR3 sequence is CASSPGEGSAEAFF. CDR3 sequence (DNA): TGTGCCAGCTCACCAGGGGAAGGCAGTGCTGAAGCTTTCTTT.

The V call is TRBV7-2, the J call TRBJ2-1; no definite D call. V was pared by 1 base and J by 15 bases, with 13 bases between. Germline V gene data show CDR1 as SGHTA and CDR2 as FQGNSA. CDR3 length: 12 amino acids. CDR3 loop: CASSLDPRSSFF. CDR3 coding DNA: TGTGCCAGCAGCTTAGACCCCCGCTCTTCGTTCTTC.

The V gene is TRBV18, the J gene TRBJ1-1; D call uncertain. The CDR3 is 14 residues long. With 4 bases removed from V and 1 base from J, the gap between germline ends came to 10 bases. In germline, CDR1 is KGHSH, CDR2 LQKENI. DNA of the CDR3: TGTGCCAGCTCACGAGATCGGGGGAACACTGAAGCTTTCTTT. Its translation is CASSRDRGNTEAFF.

The chain couples TRBV7-6 to TRBJ2-2; a weak D match, TRBD1 (6 bases). Trimming left V 1 base short and J 1 base short, with 7 bases between. The CDR3 contains 15 residues. Germline V gene lookup returns CDR1 SGHVS and CDR2 FNYEAQ. The CDR3 DNA follows: TGTGCCAGCAGCTTAGGGACAGAGAACACCGGGGAGCTGTTTTTT. Its protein is CASSLGTENTGELFF.

This clonotype was recorded a few times. The chain couples TRBV7-2 to TRBJ2-2, with D perhaps matching TRBD1 (6 bases). V dropped 5 bases and J dropped 7 bases, with 11 bases sitting between them. The germline V gene encodes CDR1 SGHTA and CDR2 FQGNSA. The length of the CDR3 is 13 residues. This CDR3 reads CASSQQGGGELFF. CDR3 DNA sequence: TGTGCCAGCAGCCAACAGGGTGGCGGGGAGCTGTTTTTT.

Ten or more counts support this clonotype. V is TRBV2 and J is TRBJ2-7; D is unclear. V lost 6 bases and J lost 3, with 12 bases in between. The CDR3 sequence is 13 residues long. CDR1 and CDR2 (germline): SNHLY, FYNNEI. CDR3 sequence reads: CASSYLWDYEQYF. As DNA, the CDR3 is TGTGCCAGCAGCTACCTATGGGACTACGAGCAGTACTTC.

The CDR3 nucleotides are TGTGCCAGCAGCCAAGTCTTGTCTTCTTTCTCCTACGAGCAGTACTTC. It codes for CASSQVLSSFSYEQYF. This chain joins TRBV3-1 and TRBJ2-7; D ambiguous. Between the trimmed V and J ends, which lost 1 base and 0 bases, there was a span of 13 bases. Germline V CDR1 and CDR2: LGHDT, YNNKEL (reference sequence). The CDR3 sequence is 16 residues long.

This clonotype was observed a handful of times. The CDR3 is CASSLVQTDTQYF. Written as DNA, the CDR3 is TGTGCCAGCAGCTTAGTGCAGACAGATACGCAGTATTTT. The V and J genes are TRBV11-2 and TRBJ2-3; no firm D call. This CDR3 has 13 amino acids. V lost 1 base, J lost 3 bases, and 5 bases lay in between. CDR1 and CDR2 from the germline V gene are SGHAT and FQNNGV.

The chain combines TRBV7-9 with TRBJ1-4; D gene uncertain. This CDR3 is built from 16 residues. Germline V gene lookup returns CDR1 SEHNR and CDR2 FQNEAQ (reference sequence). Trimming stripped 2 bases from V and 7 bases from J, with 17 bases between. CDR3 loop: CASSLRPGVSGEKLFF. The CDR3 nucleotides read TGTGCCAGCAGCTTACGTCCGGGTGTTAGCGGTGAAAAACTGTTTTTT.

This chain connects TRBV6-5 to TRBJ2-2; a possible D gene is TRBD2 (5 bases). V gave up 2 bases and J gave up 6 bases, with 13 bases separating them. There are 15 residues in the CDR3. Germline CDR1 is MNHEY and CDR2 is SVGAGI. The DNA for the CDR3 is TGTGCCAGCAGTTACACAGTCAAGGGAGCCGGGGAGCTGTTTTTT. Amino acids: CASSYTVKGAGELFF.

This clonotype showed up many times. This chain links TRBV6-5 with TRBJ1-2; D perhaps matches TRBD1 (6 bases). Germline CDR1 and CDR2: MNHEY and SVGAGI. The CDR3 covers 14 residues. V lost 0 bases to trimming and J lost 7 bases, with 12 bases between them. Here the CDR3 reads CASSYSSGVTGYTF. CDR3 nucleotides: TGTGCCAGCAGTTACTCGTCAGGGGTGACTGGCTACACCTTC.